This entry describes one T cell receptor (beta chain). These data come from a study of shared clonotypes between healthy human individuals. Background on the study: The cohort had two women and a few men, ages 18 to 49.

Terminally differentiated effector memory CD45RA+ cells were left out of the naive CD8 fraction, which was CD45RO-negative and positively selected for CCR7. The assay was immunoSEQ multiplex PCR, and TCRdb's table has in-frame clones only and misses some. There are some 740,000 clones in the sample; nearly 95% occur only once, and 20% to 30% lies in the top ten. With 6 bases removed from V and 3 bases from J, the gap between germline ends came to 11 bases. CDR3 length equals 13 residues. CDR1 is MNHNS, CDR2 SASEGT, per germline. The rearrangement links TRBV6-1 to TRBJ2-5, with D possibly TRBD2 on 5 matching bases. The sequencing input was naive CD8+ T cells sorted from blood. This receptor was obtained from a man aged 30 to 45 in good health. The CDR3 DNA sequence: TGTGCCAGCAGCGACGGGAACGAAGAGACCCAGTACTTC. Translating gives CASSDGNEETQYF.